One and the same sample provided the 3 T cell receptor beta chains below, sequenced in a study of T cells in Graves' hyperthyroidism and ophthalmopathy. Researchers took RNA transcripts and amplified the TCR beta CDR3 regions from them. An initial round of RT-PCR targeting the TCR CDR3 relied on the HTBI primer set. One entry per CDR3 protein results from TCRdb running MiXCR on the multiplex PCR reads. The profile shows some 270,000 distinct CDR3 sequences, roughly 15% of them singletons. Sequencing input: blood. The receptors were gathered from a woman between 35 and 50 years old with Graves' hyperthyroidism.

Note on this clonotype: A junction end diverges from the germline sequence, so it may reflect a read error. The chain has TRBV7-2 and TRBJ2-7, with D tentatively TRBD2 (6 bases). The CDR3 extends over 15 amino acids. Per the germline V gene, CDR1 is SGHTA and CDR2 is FQGNSA. The CDR3 DNA reads as TGTGCCAGCAGCACAAGGACTATCGGGAGTTCCGAGCACTACTTC. This codes for CASSTRTIGSSEHYF.

The chain is built from TRBV20-1 and TRBJ2-2, with unresolved D. With 0 bases removed from V and 9 bases from J, the gap between germline ends came to 8 bases. Germline V CDR1 and CDR2: DFQATT, SNEGSKA (reference sequence). There are 12 residues in the CDR3. For the CDR3, the DNA is TGCAGTGCTAGAGATTACATGAGGGAGCTGTTTTTT. It yields the protein CSARDYMRELFF.

This clonotype was detected many times. The rearrangement joins TRBV5-6 to TRBJ2-7; 9 positions agree with TRBD1. The CDR3 totals 15 residues. J was trimmed by 5 bases and V by 2 bases; bases with no gene match: 8. CDR1 is SGHDT, CDR2 YYEEEE, per germline. In DNA, the CDR3 is TGTGCCAGCAGCTTCTTACAGGGGGCGTCAAACGAGCAGTACTTC. Translation: CASSFLQGASNEQYF.